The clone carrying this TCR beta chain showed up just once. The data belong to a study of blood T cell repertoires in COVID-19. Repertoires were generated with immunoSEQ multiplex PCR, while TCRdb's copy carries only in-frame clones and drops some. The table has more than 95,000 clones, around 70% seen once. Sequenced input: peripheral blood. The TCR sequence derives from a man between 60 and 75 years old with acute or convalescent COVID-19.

CDR3 bases: TGTGCCACCAGTGACCGACAGGGTAGGCAAGAGACCCAGTACTTC. This codes for CATSDRQGRQETQYF. The V call is TRBV24-1, the J call TRBJ2-5; 7 bases are a match to TRBD1. The CDR3 sequence is 15 residues long. Looked up from germline, CDR1 is KGHDR and CDR2 is SFDVKD. Trimming cost V 4 bases and J 2 bases; bases outside gene matches: 6.